This record covers a single TCR beta chain. Its antigen is still unknown. Naive CD4+ cells were CD45RA-selected; the remaining cells were memory. The source of the sample is a study of shared clonotypes between healthy human individuals. About the study: CD8 memory received one plate per donor, CD8 naive two, CD4 memory three and CD4 naive three.

Study outcomes and limitations: The naive CD4 repertoires of a few donors were compared, and roughly 5% of clonotypes were shared. Genetic and exposure-history diversity was limited by the small donor number.

Unmatched junction bases numbered 2, after V lost 0 bases and J lost 4 bases. CDR1 SGHRS and CDR2 YFSETQ come from the germline V gene. This CDR3 contains 15 residues. The assay was immunoSEQ multiplex PCR, and TCRdb's table has in-frame clones only and misses some. The sample shows 2 million to 2.5 million clones, under 97% of them seen only once. This receptor was obtained from a man aged 18 to 30 in good health. V is TRBV5-1 and J is TRBJ2-1; the match to TRBD2 covers 9 bases. Sample: naive CD4+ T cells sorted from blood. The subset was: CD45RA+ positively selected. The CDR3: CASSLDSGGYNEQFF. The DNA for the CDR3 is TGCGCCAGCAGCTTGGATAGCGGGGGATACAATGAGCAGTTCTTC.